The clone carrying this T cell receptor beta chain was seen more than once but under ten times. Its antigen is as yet unknown. Time point indicated: persistent/refractory GD, antithyroid drugs over 5 years with positive TRAb. Generation of the TCR library employed RNA extracted from PBMCs. This entry is derived from a study of regulatory T cells in long-lasting Graves disease. V was clipped by 2 bases and J by 11 bases, with 10 bases between them. The V gene's germline CDR1 is MNHEY and CDR2 SMNVEV (reference sequence). The CDR3 length is 13 residues. Study-wide points: Accuracy was possibly reduced by small sample size. TRBV28, TRBJ1-2 and TRBJ2-5 emerged as the favored segments in persistent disease.

Through Arm-PCR of CDR3 regions and iRepertoire HTBI primers, TCR beta libraries were built. Using its own MiXCR run on the multiplex PCR reads, TCRdb lists one record per CDR3 protein. Of around 400,000 distinct CDR3 sequences in the sample, around 23% are singletons; the top ten hold around 30%. The receptor's source is a woman in her thirties or forties with Graves disease. Source: peripheral blood mononuclear cells (PBMCs), taken when the disease was refractory, from a patient treated with antithyroid drugs. This chain joins TRBV27 and TRBJ1-6, with D maybe TRBD1 (5 bases). CDR3 in DNA: TGTGCCAGCAGTTTAAAGGCAGGGCCACCCCTCCACTTT. Translation: CASSLKAGPPLHF.